This TCR beta chain stems from a study of early T cells in non-severe SARS-CoV-2 infection. Across the study: The input, bulk RNA from unsorted whole blood, was sequenced, and chains were unpaired. Study results and limitations: Comparison of clonotypes with VDJdb favored anti-spike CD8 responses while missing private and CD4 specificities.

This clonotype was seen more than once but under ten times. Antigen: not known. Individual cDNA molecules were tagged with unique molecular identifiers. Each CDR3 protein is one row after TCRdb ran MiXCR on the 5' RACE reads. The table records about 48,000 distinct CDR3 sequences, approximately 13% of them present only once. The TCR sequence derives from an adult who was a healthcare worker with PCR-confirmed SARS-CoV-2 infection or an uninfected control (not recorded which). The sequenced material came from whole blood.

CDR3 region: CASSLVRDPDTQYF. For the CDR3, the DNA is TGTGCCAGCAGCTTAGTCAGGGACCCAGATACGCAGTATTTT. The V and J genes are TRBV7-9 and TRBJ2-3; D may correspond to TRBD1 or TRBD2 (5 bases each). CDR1 SEHNR and CDR2 FQNEAQ come from the germline V gene (reference sequence). The CDR3 is made up of 14 amino acids. Trimming left V 1 base short and J 4 bases short, with 9 bases between.